This T cell receptor (beta chain) stems from a study of patients and donors after allogeneic stem cell transplantation. TCRdb fed the RT-PCR reads into MiXCR, producing one record per CDR3 protein. This table has about a million distinct CDR3 sequences, about a sixth appearing once. This CDR3 is 15 amino acids long. Germline loops: CDR1 MNHNS, CDR2 SASEGT. V lost 4 bases, J lost 1 base, and 10 bases lay in between. This clonotype came up a few times. The receptor was derived from a human donor who was either an allogeneic HSCT recipient or a stem cell or donor lymphocyte infusion donor (not recorded which). It is not recorded whose cells these are; they may come from a transplant donor. This chain uses TRBV6-1 with TRBJ2-2; D is perhaps TRBD1 or TRBD2 (5 bases each). The specimen was blood, either unsorted or a sorted T cell fraction (not recorded which). In nucleotides, the CDR3 is TGTGCCAGCAGTGGGACACGGGGGAACACCGGGGAGCTGTTTTTT. Amino acids: CASSGTRGNTGELFF.